Presented here are 15 T cell receptor beta chains from one specimen sequenced in a study of beta chain features in type 1 diabetes. The study, taken as a whole, reports: Moderate but significant shortening of TCRB CDR3s was recorded in all four CD4+ subsets from Type 1 diabetes patients.

Their specific antigens are unknown. Investigators reverse transcribed all isolated RNA, so they sequenced expressed TCRB transcripts. The assay was immunoSEQ multiplex PCR, and TCRdb's table has in-frame clones only and misses some. The sample includes roughly 300,000 clones, about a tenth of them seen just once. The sequencing input was central memory CD4+ T cells from blood. Source of these receptors: a man between 25 and 39 years old with type 1 diabetes.

The chain joins TRBV6-1 to TRBJ1-2, with D hard to call. Trimming pared 4 bases from V and 0 bases from J, leaving 18 bases between. The CDR3 is 17 amino acids. Germline V gives CDR1 MNHNS, CDR2 SASEGT. CDR3 sequence: CASSGSIASSANYGYTF. The CDR3 coding sequence is TGTGCCAGCAGTGGCTCCATCGCCTCTTCAGCTAACTATGGCTACACCTTC.

Ten or more counts support this clone. This chain uses TRBV2 with TRBJ2-1, with TRBD1 matching 8 bases. Germline trimming cut 7 bases from V and 9 bases from J; bases unmatched to any gene: 11. Germline CDR1 reads SNHLY; CDR2 reads FYNNEI. This CDR3 is 14 amino acids long. Here the CDR3 DNA reads TGTGCCAGCAATACCGGGACAGGTGGCATTGAGCAGTTCTTC. Its translation is CASNTGTGGIEQFF. The whole variable domain, remainder taken from reference TRBV2 and TRBJ2-1, is EPEVTQTPSHQVTQMGQEVILRCVPISNHLYFYWYRQILGQKVEFLVSFYNNEISEKSEIFDDQFSVERPDGSNFTLKIRSTKLEDSAMYFCASNTGTGGIEQFFGPGTRLTVL.

This clone has just a few counts. This chain joins TRBV5-6 and TRBJ2-6, with TRBD1 identical over 8 bases. The CDR3 sequence is 17 residues long. Germline assignment: CDR1 SGHDT and CDR2 YYEEEE. V lost 7 bases, J lost 0 bases, and 9 bases stayed unmatched. CDR3: CASWGDRGPSGANVLTF. The CDR3 bases are TGTGCCAGCTGGGGCGACAGGGGACCCTCTGGGGCCAACGTCCTGACTTTC.

The rearrangement uses TRBV5-6 and TRBJ1-5; 7 bases are shared with TRBD1. The junction had 10 bases not matched to a gene; V was cut back by 0 bases and J by 7 bases. The CDR3 spans 16 residues. Germline V gives CDR1 SGHDT, CDR2 YYEEEE. The CDR3 protein is CASSLDRGLSGQPQHF. CDR3 DNA: TGTGCCAGCAGCTTGGATAGGGGGCTGAGTGGACAGCCCCAGCATTTT.

V gene TRBV5-4 combines with J gene TRBJ2-4; 9 bases agree with TRBD1. The CDR3 extends over 18 amino acids. Germline V lookup: CDR1 SGHNT, CDR2 YYREEE (reference sequence). V shed 4 bases and J 0 bases; nucleotides not matched to a gene: 11. The CDR3 sequence: CASSQDLGQGIAKNIQYF. The CDR3, as DNA: TGTGCCAGCAGCCAAGATCTGGGACAGGGTATAGCCAAAAACATTCAGTACTTC.

V and J are TRBV7-2 and TRBJ2-1; possible D gene TRBD2, 5 bases. Between the trimmed V and J ends, which lost 6 bases and 4 bases, there was a span of 16 bases. Germline V gene lookup returns CDR1 SGHTA and CDR2 FQGNSA. This CDR3 is built from 15 residues. The CDR3 region is CASSHSGSGYNEQFF. The CDR3 nucleotides read TGTGCCAGCAGTCATAGTGGGAGCGGATACAATGAGCAGTTCTTC. Based on the CDR3 plus reference TRBV7-2 and TRBJ2-1, the full variable domain is GAGVSQSPSNKVTEKGKDVELRCDPISGHTALYWYRQSLGQGLEFLIYFQGNSAPDKSGLPSDRFSAERTGGSVSTLTIQRTQQEDSAVYLCASSHSGSGYNEQFFGPGTRLTVL.

This clone was seen a few times. The chain employs TRBV5-6 and TRBJ2-5; D may match TRBD1 or TRBD2 (5 bases each). Between the trimmed V and J ends, which lost 5 bases and 1 base, there was a span of 9 bases. This CDR3 comprises 13 residues. CDR1 and CDR2 (germline): SGHDT, YYEEEE. The CDR3 sequence: CASSPGTQETQYF. The CDR3 DNA is TGTGCCAGCAGTCCCGGGACCCAAGAGACCCAGTACTTC. Full variable domain (rest looked up from reference TRBV5-6 and TRBJ2-5): DAGVTQSPTHLIKTRGQQVTLRCSPKSGHDTVSWYQQALGQGPQFIFQYYEEEERQRGNFPDRFSGHQFPNYSSELNVNALLLGDSALYLCASSPGTQETQYFGPGTRLLVL.

V and J are TRBV29-1 and TRBJ2-2; D may be TRBD1 (5 bases). The V end was cut by 1 base, the J end by 3 bases, with 12 bases between. Germline-derived CDR1 and CDR2 are SQVTM and ANQGSEA. This CDR3 contains 15 residues. Here the CDR3 reads CSVEVTTDYTGELFF. The CDR3 nucleotides read TGCAGCGTTGAAGTTACGACAGACTACACCGGGGAGCTGTTTTTT.

The CDR3 DNA reads as TGTGCCAGCAGTCCCCGCCTGGAAGAGACCCAGTACTTC. This gives the protein CASSPRLEETQYF. The chain employs TRBV7-2 and TRBJ2-5; D not certain. Trimming took off 6 bases at V and 3 bases at J, with 11 bases between the two ends. Germline V lookup: CDR1 SGHTA, CDR2 FQGNSA. The CDR3 sequence is 13 residues long.

The chain couples TRBV11-2 to TRBJ1-2; D is uncertain. V was shortened by 1 base and J by 5 bases, with 14 bases between the two germline ends. This CDR3 spans 15 amino acids. Germline V gene data show CDR1 as SGHAT and CDR2 as FQNNGV. In DNA, the CDR3 is TGTGCCAGCAGCTTAGTCGAAGGATTGTCGTATGGCTACACCTTC. The encoded protein is CASSLVEGLSYGYTF.

This clone was seen more than once but under ten times. This chain uses TRBV9 with TRBJ1-5; no reliable D call. The V gene's germline CDR1 is SGDLS and CDR2 YYNGEE. The V and J ends lost 7 bases and 2 bases respectively, with 16 bases between them. The CDR3 has 15 residues. CDR3 coding DNA: TGTGCCAGCGGCTCTTATCGGAAGGGCAATCAGCCCCAGCATTTT. Its translation: CASGSYRKGNQPQHF.

The rearrangement links TRBV6-5 to TRBJ2-5; D not certain. Germline V gives CDR1 MNHEY, CDR2 SVGAGI. The CDR3 extends over 13 amino acids. V lost 2 bases and J 9 bases, leaving 13 bases between the germline ends. CDR3 nucleotide sequence: TGTGCCAGCAGTTACAAACCCCAGACGGCCCAGTACTTC. Its protein product is CASSYKPQTAQYF.

This clone came up a few times. A junction boundary mismatches the germline segment, possibly from a read error. The CDR3: CASSQDRRGSVDF. As DNA, the CDR3 is TGTGCCAGCAGCCAAGATCGTCGGGGCAGCGTAGACTTT. The chain has TRBV14 and TRBJ1-4; the D gene is possibly TRBD1 (5 bases). Germline loops: CDR1 SGHDN, CDR2 FVKESK. The CDR3 spans 13 residues.

V usage is TRBV2 and J usage is TRBJ2-5; 7 nucleotides line up with TRBD1. The J segment lost 1 base and the V segment lost 3 bases, leaving 2 bases of the junction unmatched. Germline values: CDR1 SNHLY, CDR2 FYNNEI. The length of the CDR3 is 14 residues. As DNA, the CDR3 is TGTGCCAGCAGTGAGTGGGACAGCCAAGAGACCCAGTACTTC. The encoded protein is CASSEWDSQETQYF.

This sequence joins TRBV25-1 and TRBJ1-1; possibly TRBD1 for D (6 bases). The germline V gene has CDR1 MGHDK and CDR2 SYGVNS. Trimming cost V 3 bases and J 6 bases, with 17 bases left between them. CDR3 length: 15 residues. The CDR3 sequence is CASSDSGGGRAEAFF. The CDR3 nucleotides read TGTGCCAGCAGTGATTCCGGGGGCGGTCGGGCTGAAGCTTTCTTT.